The next 25 T cell receptor beta chains were all read from a single sample in a study of blood T cell repertoires in COVID-19. TCRdb keeps only in-frame clones here, not all; method: immunoSEQ multiplex PCR. The table includes about 170,000 clones, about four fifths detected once. The sequencing sample was made of peripheral blood. These receptors were obtained from a middle-aged man who had recovered from COVID-19.

The chain couples TRBV7-8 to TRBJ2-3; 12 positions agree with TRBD2. Germline V gives CDR1 SGHVS, CDR2 FQNEAQ. Trimming took 2 bases from V and 2 from J; bases not matched to a gene: 2. This CDR3 contains 16 residues. The CDR3, as DNA: TGTGCCAGCAGCTTACTAGCGGGAGGGAACACAGATACGCAGTATTTT. Translation: CASSLLAGGNTDTQYF.

This clone has a single count. The chain links TRBV9 to TRBJ1-1; TRBD1 might be the D (6 bases). Per the germline V gene, CDR1 is SGDLS and CDR2 is YYNGEE. The CDR3 runs to 16 residues. Between the trimmed V and J ends, which lost 0 bases and 1 base, there was a span of 13 bases. CDR3 region: CASSVGVWDKNTEAFF. The DNA for the CDR3 is TGTGCCAGCAGCGTAGGGGTTTGGGACAAGAACACTGAAGCTTTCTTT.

This clone was observed many times. CDR3 loop: CASSLEGQGLTGELFF. In DNA, the CDR3 is TGTGCCAGCAGCTTGGAGGGACAGGGTCTCACCGGGGAGCTGTTTTTT. V usage is TRBV5-6 and J usage is TRBJ2-2, with 9 bases identical to TRBD1. The CDR3 length is 16 residues. Germline loops: CDR1 SGHDT, CDR2 YYEEEE. V trimming: 0 bases; J trimming: 4 bases; junction bases outside the gene matches: 4.

The chain recombines TRBV7-9 with TRBJ2-1; D gene unclear. V was pared by 5 bases and J by 8 bases, with 19 bases between. The length of the CDR3 is 15 residues. In germline, CDR1 is SEHNR, CDR2 FQNEAQ (reference sequence). The CDR3, as DNA: TGTGCCAGCAGCCCAGAAGACACGACGTACGATGAGCAGTTCTTC. It yields the protein CASSPEDTTYDEQFF.

This chain links TRBV4-3 with TRBJ2-7; perhaps TRBD2 as D (6 bases). Per germline, CDR1 LGHNA and CDR2 YSLEER. The CDR3 runs 15 residues. V was cut by 5 bases and J by 3 bases, with 17 bases left in between. CDR3 protein: CASSLDWGDLYEQYF. Written as DNA, the CDR3 is TGCGCCAGCAGCTTAGATTGGGGGGACCTCTACGAGCAGTACTTC.

V usage is TRBV10-3 and J usage is TRBJ2-1, with TRBD2 identical over 9 bases. Losses at the gene ends were 8 bases for V and 7 bases for J; bases not matched to a gene: 9. The germline CDR1 and CDR2 sequences are ENHRY and SYGVKD. The CDR3 has 14 residues. The CDR3: CAIGSGTSMNEQFF. CDR3 coding DNA: TGTGCCATCGGATCCGGGACTAGCATGAATGAGCAGTTCTTC.

The chain recombines TRBV4-1 with TRBJ1-5; 7 bases map to TRBD1. The CDR3 consists of 15 residues. Germline V gene lookup returns CDR1 MGHRA and CDR2 YSYEKL. V gave up 6 bases and J gave up 2 bases; unmatched junction bases: 7. CDR3 region: CASSYTGAGNQPQHF. CDR3 bases: TGCGCCAGCAGTTACACAGGGGCTGGCAATCAGCCCCAGCATTTT.

This chain joins TRBV7-2 and TRBJ2-1; D might be TRBD1 (6 bases). This CDR3 has 14 amino acids. The V end lost 3 bases, the J end lost 9 bases, and 15 bases lay between the germline ends. Germline CDR1 reads SGHTA; CDR2 reads FQGNSA. Here the CDR3 reads CASSFAGDTREQFF. CDR3 coding DNA: TGTGCCAGCAGCTTTGCCGGGGACACGCGTGAGCAGTTCTTC.

V and J are TRBV2 and TRBJ1-4; TRBD1 agrees at 9 bases. The V gene end was trimmed by 7 bases and the J gene end by 7 bases; junction bases not matched to a gene: 7. Germline-derived CDR1 and CDR2 are SNHLY and FYNNEI. The CDR3 spans 14 residues. CDR3 protein: CASNLGQGSEKLFF. CDR3 DNA sequence: TGTGCCAGCAACCTGGGACAGGGATCTGAAAAACTGTTTTTT.

The chain is built from TRBV7-8 and TRBJ2-1, with 10 bases that match TRBD2. The CDR3 extends over 15 amino acids. The V gene end was trimmed by 5 bases and the J gene end by 3 bases; junction bases not matched to a gene: 4. Per germline, CDR1 SGHVS and CDR2 FQNEAQ. CDR3 sequence (DNA): TGTGCCAGCAGCCCTAGCGGGAGTATCTACAATGAGCAGTTCTTC. This codes for CASSPSGSIYNEQFF.

The J gene is TRBJ2-7, the V gene TRBV4-3; no clear D. This CDR3 region has 15 residues. Between the trimmed V and J ends, which lost 0 bases and 5 bases, there was a span of 14 bases. CDR1 is LGHNA, CDR2 YSLEER, per germline. For the CDR3, the DNA is TGCGCCAGCAGCCAAGACCCCAATCGGGTCAACGAGCAGTACTTC. Encoded protein: CASSQDPNRVNEQYF.

The chain employs TRBV18 and TRBJ1-5; the D gene is possibly TRBD1 (6 bases). Germline values: CDR1 KGHSH, CDR2 LQKENI. The CDR3 loop spans 15 amino acids. V was trimmed by 4 bases and J by 5 bases, leaving 15 bases between them. The CDR3 DNA reads as TGTGCCAGCTCACTACAGGGTTTTGAGCATCAGCCCCAGCATTTT. This translates into CASSLQGFEHQPQHF.

This clone was observed a handful of times. This chain connects TRBV12-3 or TRBV12-4 to TRBJ1-2; D is uncertain. V was shortened by 10 bases and J by 8 bases, with 17 bases between the two germline ends. The CDR3 is 12 residues long. The CDR3 region has the DNA TGTGCCACCAGCCGTGAGTCCTCGGGCTACACCTTC. This sequence encodes CATSRESSGYTF.

This clone has a single count. The chain is built from TRBV6-1 and TRBJ1-4, with 9 bases lining up with TRBD1. The germline V gene has CDR1 MNHNS and CDR2 SASEGT. The CDR3 is 18 residues long. J gave up 4 bases and V 4 bases, and 13 bases lay outside the gene matches. The CDR3 protein is CASSGPGQGRLFNEKLFF. Written as DNA, the CDR3 is TGTGCCAGCAGTGGACCGGGACAGGGTCGCCTATTTAATGAAAAACTGTTTTTT.

The genes are TRBV9 and TRBJ2-1; 10 nucleotides line up with TRBD2. Germline CDR1 is SGDLS and CDR2 is YYNGEE. Trimming at V came to 0 bases and at J to 6 bases, leaving 3 bases not matched to a gene. The CDR3 length is 15 residues. This chain's CDR3 is CASSVGLAGANEQFF. CDR3 coding DNA: TGTGCCAGCAGCGTAGGTCTAGCGGGAGCCAATGAGCAGTTCTTC.

V gene TRBV30 combines with J gene TRBJ1-6; maybe TRBD1 (5 bases). With 0 bases removed from V and 8 bases from J, the gap between germline ends came to 17 bases. Germline-derived CDR1 and CDR2 are GTSNPN and SVGIG (reference sequence). CDR3 length equals 16 residues. This CDR3 is CAWSVSRAGLDSPLHF. For the CDR3, the DNA is TGTGCCTGGAGTGTAAGCCGCGCAGGGTTGGATTCACCCCTCCACTTT.

This chain links TRBV11-2 with TRBJ2-5, with TRBD1 as a possible D gene (6 bases). In germline, CDR1 is SGHAT, CDR2 FQNNGV. Trimming shortened V by 4 bases and J by 10 bases, and 22 bases separated the two germline ends. This CDR3 region has 15 residues. CDR3 coding DNA: TGTGCCAGCAGCTCGCTACAGGGCCCGTGGAAAGACCAGTACTTC. Translation gives CASSSLQGPWKDQYF. The full variable domain, in which reference TRBV11-2 and TRBJ2-5 provide the parts outside the CDR3, is EAGVAQSPRYKIIEKRQSVAFWCNPISGHATLYWYQQILGQGPKLLIQFQNNGVVDDSQLPKDRFSAERLKGVDSTLKIQPAKLEDSAVYLCASSSLQGPWKDQYFGPGTRLLVL.

V gene TRBV28 combines with J gene TRBJ2-1; 10 bases agree with TRBD2. V lost 6 bases to trimming and J lost 9 bases; unmatched junction nucleotides: 11. Germline assignment: CDR1 MDHEN and CDR2 SYDVKM. CDR3 size: 15 residues. The CDR3, as DNA: TGTGCCAGCAGCTTTAGCGGGAGGTCTTTCAGTGAGCAGTTCTTC. Its translation is CASSFSGRSFSEQFF.

As DNA, the CDR3 is TGTGCCAGCACCGAAGACAGGGGGTTAACTGAAGCTTTCTTT. Translated, it gives CASTEDRGLTEAFF. This chain joins TRBV5-4 and TRBJ1-1; 9 positions agree with TRBD1. Germline loops: CDR1 SGHNT, CDR2 YYREEE (reference sequence). The V gene end was trimmed by 6 bases and the J gene end by 5 bases; junction bases not matched to a gene: 8. This CDR3 is 14 amino acids long.

This rearrangement joins TRBV5-5 to TRBJ2-7; 11 bases match TRBD1. The CDR3 has 16 amino acids. J lost 5 bases, V lost 4 bases, and 11 bases had no gene match. Germline values: CDR1 SGHKS, CDR2 YYEKEE (reference sequence). CDR3 coding DNA: TGTGCCAGCAGCCCGGGACAGGGGGGGTTTGACCACGAGCAGTACTTC. It codes for CASSPGQGGFDHEQYF.

The V and J genes are TRBV5-8 and TRBJ2-7; 8 bases fit TRBD1. After removal of 0 bases from V and 2 bases from J, the junction contained 7 bases not matched to a gene. The germline CDR1 and CDR2 sequences are SGHTS and YDEGEE. The CDR3 is made up of 16 amino acids. CDR3 residues: CASSLAGQGPPYEQYF. For the CDR3, the DNA is TGTGCCAGCAGCTTGGCAGGACAGGGACCTCCCTACGAGCAGTACTTC.

This clone came up once. CDR3 region: CAISDSGLAGGETQYF. The CDR3 nucleotides read TGTGCCATCAGTGACTCCGGACTAGCGGGAGGAGAGACCCAGTACTTC. The chain has TRBV10-3 and TRBJ2-5; TRBD2 agrees at 14 bases. Germline V gives CDR1 ENHRY, CDR2 SYGVKD. This CDR3 comprises 16 residues. The trim removed 3 bases at V and 4 bases at J, leaving 4 bases unmatched.

The chain couples TRBV18 to TRBJ1-5, with a tentative D call TRBD1 (5 bases). Germline CDR1 is KGHSH and CDR2 is LQKENI. Trimming stripped 3 bases from V and 0 bases from J, with 18 bases between. The CDR3 loop spans 18 amino acids. This CDR3 is CASSPRPLGGYSNQPQHF. CDR3 bases: TGTGCCAGCTCACCCCGCCCTTTGGGGGGGTATAGCAATCAGCCCCAGCATTTT.

This CDR3 reads CASSQGGVALYEQYF. In nucleotides, the CDR3 is TGTGCCAGCAGCCAAGGTGGCGTAGCCCTCTACGAGCAGTACTTC. The V and J genes are TRBV3-1 (or the pseudogene TRBV3-2) and TRBJ2-7; D not certain. V shed 1 base and J shed 3 bases, with 13 bases lying between them. Germline-derived CDR1 and CDR2 are LGHDT and YNNKEL (reference sequence). The CDR3 has 15 amino acids.

The J gene is TRBJ2-7, the V gene TRBV18; the D gene is possibly TRBD2 (5 bases). The CDR3 totals 9 residues. V lost 3 bases and J lost 12, with 6 bases in between. Germline-derived CDR1 and CDR2 are KGHSH and LQKENI. CDR3 DNA sequence: TGTGCCAGCTCACCTCGGGGGTACTTC. Its translation is CASSPRGYF.